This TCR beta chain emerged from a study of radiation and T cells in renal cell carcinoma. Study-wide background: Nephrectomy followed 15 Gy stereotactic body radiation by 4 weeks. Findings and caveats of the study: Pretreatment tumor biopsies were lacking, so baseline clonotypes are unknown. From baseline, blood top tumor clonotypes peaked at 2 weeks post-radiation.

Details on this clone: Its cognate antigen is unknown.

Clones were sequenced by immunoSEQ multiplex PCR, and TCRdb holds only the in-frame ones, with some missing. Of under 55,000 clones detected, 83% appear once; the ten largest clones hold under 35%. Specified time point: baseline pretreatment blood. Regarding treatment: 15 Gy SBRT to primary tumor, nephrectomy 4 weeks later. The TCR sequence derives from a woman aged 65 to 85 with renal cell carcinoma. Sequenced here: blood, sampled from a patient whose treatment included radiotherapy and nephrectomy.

Here the CDR3 DNA reads TGTGCCAGCAGCGTAGCTATCGGACAGGGCACAGATACGCAGTATTTT. Amino acid sequence: CASSVAIGQGTDTQYF. The rearrangement uses TRBV9 and TRBJ2-3, with 7 bases that match TRBD1. CDR3 length: 16 amino acids. V lost 0 bases and J lost 1; bases outside the gene matches: 5. CDR1 is SGDLS, CDR2 YYNGEE, per germline.